These 21 T cell receptor beta chains share one sample of origin, sequenced in a study of blood T cell repertoires in COVID-19. The assay was immunoSEQ multiplex PCR, and TCRdb's table has in-frame clones only and misses some. The data hold approximately 170,000 clones, with approximately 85% observed a single time. The sample comprised peripheral blood. These receptors were collected from a man at least 80 years old with COVID-19, enrolled during active disease.

This chain joins TRBV3-1 (or the pseudogene TRBV3-2) and TRBJ1-4; possible D gene TRBD1, 5 bases. The V and J ends lost 4 bases and 7 bases respectively, with 19 bases between them. The germline gives CDR1 LGHDT, CDR2 YNNKEL (reference sequence). This CDR3 region has 16 residues. This CDR3 reads CASSLPGTMEGEKLFF. The CDR3, as DNA: TGTGCCAGCAGCCTTCCCGGGACGATGGAGGGTGAAAAACTGTTTTTT.

The chain is built from TRBV19 and TRBJ1-2; 8 nucleotides line up with TRBD1. J was trimmed by 0 bases and V by 9 bases; bases with no gene match: 3. The CDR3 has 13 residues. Germline CDR1 reads LNHDA; CDR2 reads SQIVND (reference sequence). DNA of the CDR3: TGTGCCAGCTCGACAGGGGCTAACTATGGCTACACCTTC. It is translated as CASSTGANYGYTF. The full variable domain, completed using reference TRBV19 and TRBJ1-2, is DGGITQSPKYLFRKEGQNVTLSCEQNLNHDAMYWYRQDPGQGLRLIYYSQIVNDFQKGDIAEGYSVSREKKESFPLTVTSAQKNPTAFYLCASSTGANYGYTFGSGTRLTVV.

This clone was detected only a few times. The chain joins TRBV11-2 to TRBJ1-1; unclear D gene. The CDR3 has 14 residues. Per germline, CDR1 SGHAT and CDR2 FQNNGV. Trimming removed 6 bases at V and 1 base at J, with 12 bases between. CDR3 protein: CASSSTGKNTEAFF. The DNA for the CDR3 is TGTGCCAGCAGTTCGACCGGGAAGAACACTGAAGCTTTCTTT. Full variable domain (outside the CDR3, taken from reference TRBV11-2 and TRBJ1-1): EAGVAQSPRYKIIEKRQSVAFWCNPISGHATLYWYQQILGQGPKLLIQFQNNGVVDDSQLPKDRFSAERLKGVDSTLKIQPAKLEDSAVYLCASSSTGKNTEAFFGQGTRLTVV.

The V call is TRBV19, the J call TRBJ1-2, with 7 positions matching TRBD1. The CDR3 loop spans 12 amino acids. CDR1 is LNHDA and CDR2 is SQIVND in the germline V gene (reference sequence). V lost 2 bases, J lost 6 bases, and 0 bases stayed unmatched. The CDR3 protein is CASSIQGDGYTF. The CDR3 DNA is TGTGCCAGTAGTATACAGGGGGATGGCTACACCTTC.

The chain employs TRBV14 and TRBJ1-1; D unclear. Germline V lookup: CDR1 SGHDN, CDR2 FVKESK. The CDR3 sequence is 13 residues long. Trimming removed 1 base from V and 0 bases from J, with 3 bases in between. CDR3: CASSQALNTEAFF. In nucleotides, the CDR3 is TGTGCCAGCAGCCAAGCTTTGAACACTGAAGCTTTCTTT.

The rearrangement joins TRBV4-2 to TRBJ1-2; D may be TRBD1 (6 bases). Looked up from germline, CDR1 is LGHNA and CDR2 is YNFKEQ. Trimming stripped 0 bases from V and 5 bases from J, with 16 bases between. This CDR3 contains 16 residues. CDR3 sequence reads: CASSQEGAQVVYGYTF. The CDR3 DNA reads TGTGCCAGCAGCCAAGAGGGGGCCCAGGTGGTATATGGCTACACCTTC.

The CDR3 is CASSPLLASNYGYTF. The CDR3 region has the DNA TGTGCCAGCTCACCCCTCCTAGCCTCTAACTATGGCTACACCTTC. This rearrangement joins TRBV18 to TRBJ1-2; D is undetermined. Trimming removed 3 bases from V and 0 bases from J, with 11 bases in between. From germline, CDR1 is KGHSH and CDR2 LQKENI. The CDR3 spans 15 residues.

The V and J genes are TRBV24-1 and TRBJ2-1, with a tentative D call TRBD2 (6 bases). CDR1 is KGHDR and CDR2 is SFDVKD in the germline V gene. The V and J ends lost 4 bases and 0 bases respectively, with 12 bases between them. This CDR3 spans 16 amino acids. The CDR3 is CATSDPGTVSYNEQFF. The CDR3 DNA reads TGTGCCACCAGTGACCCCGGGACTGTCTCCTACAATGAGCAGTTCTTC.

The rearrangement links TRBV18 to TRBJ2-7; unclear D gene. V lost 0 bases to trimming and J lost 0 bases, with 12 bases between them. Germline-derived CDR1 and CDR2 are KGHSH and LQKENI. The CDR3 has 16 residues. CDR3 nucleotides: TGTGCCAGCTCACCACCCAATGTTCTCAGCTCCTACGAGCAGTACTTC. The encoded protein is CASSPPNVLSSYEQYF.

The V and J genes are TRBV2 and TRBJ1-5, with 9 positions matching TRBD1. The CDR3 loop spans 14 amino acids. Germline V lookup: CDR1 SNHLY, CDR2 FYNNEI. J gave up 7 bases and V 5 bases, and 6 bases lay outside the gene matches. For the CDR3, the DNA is TGTGCCAGCAGTCCGGGACAGGGCGGCCAGCCCCAGCATTTT. It yields the protein CASSPGQGGQPQHF.

The rearrangement uses TRBV21-1 and TRBJ1-1; the listed D gene, TRBD1, was not tested against the DNA. TRBV21-1 is deemed a pseudogene. The CDR3 is made up of 16 amino acids. The chain's CDR3 is CASSKGKQGMNTEAFF. The CDR3 region has the DNA TGTGCCAGCAGCAAAGGAAAACAGGGGATGAACACTGAAGCTTTCTTT.

The genes are TRBV24-1 and TRBJ2-3, with 8 bases that match TRBD1. CDR1 KGHDR and CDR2 SFDVKD come from the germline V gene. V trimming: 2 bases; J trimming: 0 bases; junction bases outside the gene matches: 0. CDR3 length: 15 residues. Written as DNA, the CDR3 is TGTGCCACCAGTGATTGGACAGGGAGCACAGATACGCAGTATTTT. Translating gives CATSDWTGSTDTQYF.

The rearrangement links TRBV6-2 or TRBV6-3 to TRBJ1-4; D unresolved. V was pared by 6 bases and J by 7 bases, with 12 bases between. Germline V gene data show CDR1 as MNHEY and CDR2 as SVGEGT. The CDR3 totals 13 residues. The CDR3 nucleotides read TGTGCCAGCAGCCAACGACAATCTGAAAAACTGTTTTTT. Protein: CASSQRQSEKLFF.

A single count supports this clone. This chain uses TRBV24-1 with TRBJ1-1, with D possibly matching TRBD1 (5 bases). The CDR3 totals 15 residues. In germline, CDR1 is KGHDR, CDR2 SFDVKD. With 2 bases removed from V and 0 bases from J, the gap between germline ends came to 9 bases. This CDR3 reads CATSDSRAMNTEAFF. CDR3 coding DNA: TGTGCCACCAGTGATTCCAGGGCCATGAACACTGAAGCTTTCTTT.

The chain is built from TRBV5-6 and TRBJ1-1; 10 bases map to TRBD1. V lost 4 bases to trimming and J lost 5 bases; unmatched junction nucleotides: 8. Per the germline V gene, CDR1 is SGHDT and CDR2 is YYEEEE. The CDR3 totals 15 residues. The CDR3 DNA follows: TGTGCCAGCAGCAGAACTCGGACAGGGGGGACTGAAGCTTTCTTT. This encodes CASSRTRTGGTEAFF.

Regarding this clone: The identical CDR3 is also encoded by other nucleotide sequences in the sample. The gene calls are TRBV18 and TRBJ2-5; a weak D match, TRBD1 (6 bases). Trimming removed 3 bases at V and 3 bases at J, with 11 bases between. Germline loops: CDR1 KGHSH, CDR2 LQKENI. The CDR3 extends over 14 amino acids. The CDR3 reads CASSPTSGEETQYF. The CDR3 DNA is TGTGCCAGCTCACCGACATCAGGGGAAGAGACCCAGTACTTC.

The CDR3 coding sequence is TGTGCCAGCAGCGGCGGACAGGGAAACGTCAATGAAGCTTTCTTT. Translated, it gives CASSGGQGNVNEAFF. The chain couples TRBV9 to TRBJ1-1; TRBD1 aligns across 8 bases. The ends lost 3 bases at V and 7 bases at J; junction bases unmatched: 11. Germline V gives CDR1 SGDLS, CDR2 YYNGEE. CDR3 length equals 15 residues.

The chain recombines TRBV18 with TRBJ1-1; D ambiguous. CDR3 length: 13 residues. Trimming took off 8 bases at V and 0 bases at J, with 10 bases between the two ends. Germline CDR1 is KGHSH and CDR2 is LQKENI. The CDR3 DNA is TGTGCCAGCGCAAACCTAATGAACACTGAAGCTTTCTTT. Amino acids: CASANLMNTEAFF.

The chain links TRBV18 to TRBJ2-1; a possible D gene is TRBD1 (6 bases). Trimming took off 4 bases at V and 0 bases at J, with 13 bases between the two ends. Germline V gives CDR1 KGHSH, CDR2 LQKENI. The CDR3 covers 16 residues. CDR3 loop: CASSRPGQSSYNEQFF. The CDR3 DNA follows: TGTGCCAGCTCACGACCCGGACAGAGCTCCTACAATGAGCAGTTCTTC. Filled out from reference TRBV18 and TRBJ2-1, the complete variable domain reads NAGVMQNPRHLVRRRGQEARLRCSPMKGHSHVYWYRQLPEEGLKFMVYLQKENIIDESGMPKERFSAEFPKEGPSILRIQQVVRGDSAAYFCASSRPGQSSYNEQFFGPGTRLTVL.

The chain uses TRBV3-1 (or the pseudogene TRBV3-2) and TRBJ1-4; D remains unclear. The germline CDR1 and CDR2 sequences are LGHDT and YNNKEL (reference sequence). The CDR3 is 14 amino acids. Trimming pared 1 base from V and 6 bases from J, leaving 9 bases between. The CDR3 nucleotides read TGTGCCAGCAGCCAAGGGTCTGAGCATGAAAAACTGTTTTTT. It yields the protein CASSQGSEHEKLFF.

The sample holds a few counts of this clone. The chain combines TRBV7-3 with TRBJ1-2; no definite D call. V gave up 1 base and J gave up 7 bases, with 10 bases separating them. Germline CDR1 SGHTA, CDR2 FQGTGA. The CDR3 consists of 13 residues. The CDR3 DNA follows: TGTGCCAGCAGCTTAAACGGAGGGTTTGGCTACACCTTC. Amino acids: CASSLNGGFGYTF.